The next 14 T cell receptor beta chains were all read from a single sample in a study of blood T cell repertoires in COVID-19. Clones were sequenced by immunoSEQ multiplex PCR, and TCRdb holds only the in-frame ones, with some missing. The sample shows a few hundred thousand clones, approximately 85% of them seen only once. Sequenced input: peripheral blood. These receptors were collected from a human donor in a cohort sampled during active COVID-19.

This clone was seen only a few times. The rearrangement uses TRBV11-3 and TRBJ2-1, with TRBD1 matching 7 bases. V gave up 3 bases and J gave up 4 bases; unmatched junction bases: 0. Germline V gives CDR1 SGHNT, CDR2 YENEEA. The CDR3 spans 13 residues. DNA of the CDR3: TGTGCCAGCAGCTTGGGACAGTACAATGAGCAGTTCTTC. Its protein product is CASSLGQYNEQFF.

The V call is TRBV14, the J call TRBJ2-2, with D unresolved. Germline CDR1 and CDR2: SGHDN and FVKESK. The CDR3 covers 14 residues. With 3 bases removed from V and 4 bases from J, the gap between germline ends came to 9 bases. CDR3 sequence: CASSQIVSTGELFF. CDR3 nucleotide sequence: TGTGCCAGCAGCCAGATCGTTAGCACCGGGGAGCTGTTTTTT. Combining the CDR3 with reference TRBV14 and TRBJ2-2 gives the whole variable domain EAGVTQFPSHSVIEKGQTVTLRCDPISGHDNLYWYRRVMGKEIKFLLHFVKESKQDESGMPNNRFLAERTGGTYSTLKVQPAELEDSGVYFCASSQIVSTGELFFGEGSRLTVL.

The chain uses TRBV30 and TRBJ1-2, with 7 bases identical to TRBD1. Trimming removed 4 bases from V and 4 bases from J; junction bases left unmatched: 6. Germline assignment: CDR1 GTSNPN and CDR2 SVGIG (reference sequence). The CDR3 sequence is 13 residues long. CDR3 coding DNA: TGTGCCTGGACCCGACAGGGTGCCTATGGCTACACCTTC. Translation: CAWTRQGAYGYTF.

The chain uses TRBV24-1 and TRBJ1-2; D is ambiguous. There are 15 residues in the CDR3. CDR1 and CDR2 from the germline V gene are KGHDR and SFDVKD. V shed 5 bases and J shed 7 bases, with 19 bases lying between them. The CDR3 nucleotides are TGTGCCACCAGTGCTGGGTCAGCGGGAAGCCTTGGCTACACCTTC. Translating it yields CATSAGSAGSLGYTF.

The CDR3 loop is CASSLEAGRGHSGNTIYF. The CDR3 region has the DNA TGTGCCAGCAGCTTAGAGGCAGGGCGAGGTCACTCTGGAAACACCATATATTTT. The chain combines TRBV7-9 with TRBJ1-3, with a possible D match to TRBD1 (5 bases). CDR1 SEHNR and CDR2 FQNEAQ come from the germline V gene (reference sequence). The CDR3 runs 18 residues. V was clipped by 1 base and J by 0 bases, with 16 bases between them.

The chain employs TRBV24-1 and TRBJ2-5; 8 bases agree with TRBD2. CDR1 and CDR2 (germline): KGHDR, SFDVKD. This CDR3 region has 15 residues. V was pared by 3 bases and J by 5 bases, with 7 bases of the junction left unmatched. The CDR3 protein is CATSDPIAGIETQYF. As DNA, the CDR3 is TGTGCCACCAGTGATCCTATAGCGGGAATTGAGACCCAGTACTTC.

The chain recombines TRBV29-1 with TRBJ1-5, with 7 positions matching TRBD1. The CDR3 runs 15 residues. Losses at the gene ends were 4 bases for V and 6 bases for J; bases not matched to a gene: 12. Germline V gene lookup returns CDR1 SQVTM and CDR2 ANQGSEA. The DNA for the CDR3 is TGCAGCGTTGCTTCTCAAGGGGGCGCGGGTCAGCCCCAGCATTTT. This gives the protein CSVASQGGAGQPQHF.

This sequence joins TRBV4-2 and TRBJ1-6; 7 nucleotides align to TRBD1. There are 15 residues in the CDR3. The germline CDR1 and CDR2 sequences are LGHNA and YNFKEQ. After removal of 2 bases from V and 5 bases from J, the junction contained 3 bases not matched to a gene. The CDR3 spells CASSQPTGDNSPLHF. In DNA, the CDR3 is TGTGCCAGCAGCCAACCCACAGGGGATAATTCACCCCTCCACTTT.

The CDR3 nucleotides are TGTGCCAGTAGTATAGATATAATGAACACTGAAGCTTTCTTT. It codes for CASSIDIMNTEAFF. The V call is TRBV19, the J call TRBJ1-1; no firm D call. Per germline, CDR1 LNHDA and CDR2 SQIVND (reference sequence). The CDR3 has 14 amino acids. V was pared by 0 bases and J by 0 bases, with 5 bases between.

The rearrangement links TRBV7-9 to TRBJ1-4; tentative D call: TRBD1 (5 bases). The germline V and J ends were trimmed by 8 bases and 8 bases, with 15 bases remaining between them. The germline V gene has CDR1 SEHNR and CDR2 FQNEAQ (reference sequence). CDR3 length equals 13 residues. The DNA for the CDR3 is TGTGCCAGCGGGGCCCCCAACGCGGAAAAACTGTTTTTT. Its translation: CASGAPNAEKLFF. Full variable domain (missing parts from reference TRBV7-9 and TRBJ1-4): DTGVSQNPRHKITKRGQNVTFRCDPISEHNRLYWYRQTLGQGPEFLTYFQNEAQLEKSRLLSDRFSAERPKGSFSTLEIQRTEQGDSAMYLCASGAPNAEKLFFGSGTQLSVL.

The chain uses TRBV6-5 and TRBJ1-1; TRBD1 matches at 12 bases. The CDR3 is made up of 14 amino acids. Germline loops: CDR1 MNHEY, CDR2 SVGAGI. Trimming at V came to 6 bases and at J to 7 bases, leaving 6 bases not matched to a gene. CDR3 DNA sequence: TGTGCCAGCAGGCCGGGACAGGGGGCCGATGAAGCTTTCTTT. Protein sequence: CASRPGQGADEAFF.

This clone occurred a few times. Here the CDR3 reads CASQGLDQPQHF. For the CDR3, the DNA is TGTGCCAGCCAGGGGTTGGATCAGCCCCAGCATTTT. The chain uses TRBV12-3 or TRBV12-4 and TRBJ1-5, with D possibly matching TRBD1 (6 bases). The CDR3 is made up of 12 amino acids. Trimming removed 8 bases at V and 5 bases at J, with 10 bases between.

V usage is TRBV5-1 and J usage is TRBJ1-1; D gene ambiguous. Germline V gives CDR1 SGHRS, CDR2 YFSETQ. CDR3 length: 14 residues. The V end lost 1 base, the J end lost 1 base, and 8 bases lay between the germline ends. CDR3 DNA: TGCGCCAGCAGCTTGCAGGTGGCGAACACTGAAGCTTTCTTT. It yields the protein CASSLQVANTEAFF.

This rearrangement joins TRBV7-8 to TRBJ2-7; TRBD1 agrees at 8 bases. The CDR3 runs 14 residues. CDR1 is SGHVS and CDR2 is FQNEAQ in the germline V gene. Trimming removed 5 bases from V and 2 bases from J; junction bases left unmatched: 5. The CDR3 reads CASSPLDRAYEQYF. In nucleotides, the CDR3 is TGTGCCAGCAGCCCCCTGGACAGGGCCTACGAGCAGTACTTC.